This T cell receptor beta chain came from a study of T cells of healthy individuals. In its sample, this clonotype was seen many times. TCRdb re-analysed the 5' RACE reads in MiXCR, keeping a single row per CDR3 protein. Here the sample spans 60,000 to 80,000 distinct CDR3 sequences, around 15% being singletons. The germline gives CDR1 SGDLS, CDR2 YYNGEE. The CDR3 is made up of 15 amino acids. Unmatched junction bases numbered 4, after V lost 3 bases and J lost 2 bases. The chain uses TRBV9 and TRBJ2-1; TRBD2 agrees at 8 bases. This TCR came from a human donor in good health. CDR3 residues: CASSGSGEPYNEQFF. CDR3 sequence (DNA): TGTGCCAGCAGCGGTAGCGGGGAACCCTACAATGAGCAGTTCTTC.